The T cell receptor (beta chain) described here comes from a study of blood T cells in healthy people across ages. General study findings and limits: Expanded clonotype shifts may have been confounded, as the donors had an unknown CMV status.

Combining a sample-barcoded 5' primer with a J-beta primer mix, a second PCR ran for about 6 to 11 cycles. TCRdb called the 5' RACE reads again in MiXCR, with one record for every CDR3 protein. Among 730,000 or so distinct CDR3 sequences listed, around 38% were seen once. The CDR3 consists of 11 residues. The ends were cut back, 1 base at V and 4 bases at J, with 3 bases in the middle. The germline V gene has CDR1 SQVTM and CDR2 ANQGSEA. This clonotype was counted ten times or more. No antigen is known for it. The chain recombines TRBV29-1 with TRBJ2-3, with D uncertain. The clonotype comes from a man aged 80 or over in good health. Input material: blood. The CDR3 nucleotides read TGCAGCGTTGAAGTGGCAGATACGCAGTATTTT. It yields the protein CSVEVADTQYF.